The present TCR beta chain was sequenced within a study of blood T cell repertoires in COVID-19. Study details: The samples span acute and convalescent COVID-19 from the United States, Italy and Spain. PBMCs, B-cell-depleted T cells, or T cells provided the cDNA or gDNA that made up the material.

Germline lookup yields CDR1 ENHRY and CDR2 SYGVKD. The CDR3 runs to 14 residues. V lost 0 bases and J 8 bases, leaving 11 bases between the germline ends. Original processing notes: The assay estimated nucleated cells by amplifying reference gene primers. TCRdb's table, derived via immunoSEQ multiplex PCR, lists solely in-frame clones and lacks some. The V and J calls and clone size are taken from that table; D and trimming were inferred from the DNA. In the table there are 65,000 to 90,000 clones, roughly 80% of which are singletons. This clone was picked up one time. Input material: peripheral blood. V gene TRBV10-3 combines with J gene TRBJ1-5; D gene ambiguous. This TCR was recovered from a woman older than 75 with active or convalescent COVID-19. The CDR3 coding sequence is TGTGCCATCAGTGAGTCGACGGGGAATAAGCCCCAGCATTTT. It yields the protein CAISESTGNKPQHF.